The present T cell receptor (beta chain) was sequenced within a study of CD8+ T cells in alopecia areata. Study information: Treated patients were scored for severity by percent of scalp affected. Study-level points and caveats: Relative to mice, TCR sharing across patients was less clear, a difference possibly HLA-related.

In each case, RNA was isolated and then reverse transcribed into cDNA as the sequencing template. The protocol was immunoSEQ multiplex PCR, while the TCRdb copy is restricted to in-frame clones and leaves out a portion. The sample has about 90,000 clones, roughly 40% seen once. This CDR3 spans 14 amino acids. Trimming removed 3 bases at V and 8 bases at J, with 14 bases between. Looked up from germline, CDR1 is SGDLS and CDR2 is YYNGEE. Treatment here: oral pan-JAK inhibitor, 5-10 mg twice daily. Remarks on this clone: The target antigen is unknown.

Sequencing used CD8+ T cells sorted from blood, obtained at week 24, from a patient treated with tofacitinib. V usage is TRBV9 and J usage is TRBJ2-2; unclear D gene. This clonotype was sampled from a human donor with alopecia areata. CDR3 sequence: CASSAPRSLGELFF. The CDR3 DNA follows: TGTGCCAGCAGCGCCCCCCGGAGCCTGGGGGAGCTGTTTTTT.